The present TCR beta chain was sequenced within a study of cytomegalovirus exposure and HLA in healthy donors. Study conclusions and caveats: Among TCR beta chains, those listed as cytomegalovirus-associated numbered about 160. The study reported that TCR beta sequences accurately predicted HLA-A and HLA-B alleles in most subjects. TCR sequences were mostly rare, though some public TCRs occurred in many donors.

This PCR relied on a set of 60 Vbeta primers and 13 Jbeta primers. In the authors' methods: An analysis performed later counted about 80 million unique TCR beta chains (roughly 11 million of them shared). Assay used: immunoSEQ multiplex PCR; TCRdb lists only in-frame clones, some missing. V, J and clone size reflect that table, while D and trimming were determined from the DNA. The data show roughly 110,000 clones, around three quarters seen once. In the case of this clone: Its specificity is unknown.

V shed 0 bases and J shed 7 bases, with 13 bases lying between them. In germline, CDR1 is GTSNPN, CDR2 SVGIG (reference sequence). The CDR3 runs to 14 residues. The sequenced sample consisted of PBMCs. This receptor was obtained from a male donor in good health and CMV-seronegative. The chain recombines TRBV30 with TRBJ2-1, with D perhaps matching TRBD1 (5 bases). The CDR3 nucleotides read TGTGCCTGGAGTGTGGGCAGGGTTGCAAATGAGCAGTTCTTC. Translating it yields CAWSVGRVANEQFF.